Presented here are 14 T cell receptor beta chains from one specimen sequenced in a study of cytomegalovirus exposure and HLA in healthy donors. A multiplex PCR was run with 60 Vbeta primers and 13 Jbeta primers. The protocol was immunoSEQ multiplex PCR, while the TCRdb copy is restricted to in-frame clones and leaves out a portion. The sample carries 200,000 to 250,000 clones, around four fifths recorded once. Sequenced input: PBMCs. These receptors all stem from a male donor in good health and CMV-seronegative.

The chain's CDR3 is CASSQFERQETQYF. The CDR3 region has the DNA TGCGCCAGCAGCCAATTCGAGCGACAAGAGACCCAGTACTTC. This chain joins TRBV4-1 and TRBJ2-5; D remains ambiguous. The V end was cut by 2 bases, the J end by 2 bases, with 9 bases between. This CDR3 is 14 amino acids long. Germline CDR1 and CDR2: MGHRA and YSYEKL.

V and J are TRBV19 and TRBJ2-1; D gene ambiguous. CDR3 size: 12 residues. Germline loops: CDR1 LNHDA, CDR2 SQIVND (reference sequence). With 3 bases removed from V and 8 bases from J, the gap between germline ends came to 8 bases. This chain's CDR3 is CASSMSGDEQFF. The CDR3 region has the DNA TGTGCCAGTAGTATGTCCGGTGATGAGCAGTTCTTC. The variable domain in full, with the rest retrieved from reference TRBV19 and TRBJ2-1, is DGGITQSPKYLFRKEGQNVTLSCEQNLNHDAMYWYRQDPGQGLRLIYYSQIVNDFQKGDIAEGYSVSREKKESFPLTVTSAQKNPTAFYLCASSMSGDEQFFGPGTRLTVL.

The V and J genes are TRBV9 and TRBJ2-1; 7 nucleotides agree with TRBD1. The CDR3 runs to 13 residues. V shed 4 bases, J shed 8 bases, and the junction held 6 bases outside the gene matches. CDR1 is SGDLS and CDR2 is YYNGEE in the germline V gene. The CDR3 DNA reads TGTGCCAGCAGCCCATCGACAGGGTATGAGCAGTTCTTC. As protein: CASSPSTGYEQFF.

The chain couples TRBV5-1 to TRBJ2-5; 8 nucleotides match TRBD2. The CDR3 is 19 amino acids. Germline V gene sequence: CDR1 SGHRS, CDR2 YFSETQ. The V segment lost 0 bases and the J segment 4 bases; nucleotides outside the gene matches: 17. The CDR3 DNA reads as TGCGCCAGCAGCTTGGAGGCCCAGACCGGCGGGGGGCGGTTAGAGACCCAGTACTTC. It codes for CASSLEAQTGGGRLETQYF.

This clone appeared a few times. The V gene is TRBV6-5, the J gene TRBJ1-3, with a weak D call TRBD1 (6 bases). This CDR3 is 14 amino acids long. V lost 4 bases and J lost 3, with 10 bases in between. Germline loops: CDR1 MNHEY, CDR2 SVGAGI. CDR3: CASSSGVGGNTIYF. In nucleotides, the CDR3 is TGTGCCAGCAGTTCAGGGGTCGGTGGAAACACCATATATTTT.

The chain links TRBV28 to TRBJ1-1, with 7 bases identical to TRBD1. The CDR3 is 14 amino acids. Germline values: CDR1 MDHEN, CDR2 SYDVKM. Trimming removed 6 bases from V and 0 bases from J; junction bases left unmatched: 4. The CDR3 loop reads CASRKDRLNTEAFF. The CDR3 DNA follows: TGTGCCAGCAGGAAGGACAGGCTGAACACTGAAGCTTTCTTT.

CDR3 bases: TGTGCCAGCAGCTTTTACACGGGACAGGGGCCCTACGAGCAGTACTTC. Amino acids: CASSFYTGQGPYEQYF. The chain has TRBV11-2 and TRBJ2-7; 10 positions agree with TRBD1. Germline V gives CDR1 SGHAT, CDR2 FQNNGV. The CDR3 runs to 16 residues. The trim removed 3 bases at V and 2 bases at J, leaving 7 bases unmatched.

This clone has more than one count but fewer than ten. This chain connects TRBV10-3 to TRBJ1-5; D is undetermined. This CDR3 is built from 16 residues. Germline V CDR1 and CDR2: ENHRY, SYGVKD. The germline V and J ends were trimmed by 0 bases and 0 bases, with 9 bases remaining between them. DNA for the CDR3: TGTGCCATCAGTGAGTCCATCTCGGGTAGCAATCAGCCCCAGCATTTT. This encodes CAISESISGSNQPQHF.

In its sample, this clone was seen a few times. The gene calls are TRBV5-6 and TRBJ1-1; no reliable D call. V was trimmed by 4 bases and J by 0 bases, leaving 7 bases between them. CDR1 and CDR2 from the germline V gene are SGHDT and YYEEEE. The CDR3 is 13 residues long. The CDR3 DNA is TGTGCCAGCAGCGCGACATTGAACACTGAAGCTTTCTTT. It specifies CASSATLNTEAFF.

This clone turned up a few times. The chain has TRBV6-5 and TRBJ2-7; a weak D match, TRBD1 (5 bases). The V end was cut by 6 bases, the J end by 4 bases, with 13 bases between. This CDR3 region has 13 residues. Per germline, CDR1 MNHEY and CDR2 SVGAGI. In DNA, the CDR3 is TGTGCCAGCAGACAGGTACACGTTTACGAGCAGTACTTC. This translates into CASRQVHVYEQYF.

The rearrangement joins TRBV5-1 to TRBJ2-1, with 13 bases fitting TRBD2. The CDR3 spans 17 residues. The junction had 5 bases not matched to a gene; V was cut back by 4 bases and J by 1 base. Germline V CDR1 and CDR2: SGHRS, YFSETQ. This CDR3 is CASSPGTSGASYNEQFF. The CDR3 DNA is TGCGCCAGCAGCCCTGGGACTAGCGGGGCTTCCTACAATGAGCAGTTCTTC.

The V call is TRBV6-5, the J call TRBJ2-7; possibly TRBD1 for D (6 bases). CDR3 length: 16 amino acids. Per the germline V gene, CDR1 is MNHEY and CDR2 is SVGAGI. Trimming removed 2 bases from V and 5 bases from J, with 19 bases in between. CDR3 in amino acids: CASSYGRGKVRNEQYF. The DNA of the CDR3 is TGTGCCAGCAGTTACGGCAGGGGAAAGGTACGGAACGAGCAGTACTTC.

This clone came up once. The chain is built from TRBV10-2 and TRBJ2-7; D perhaps matches TRBD2 (5 bases). The CDR3 contains 14 residues. Per the germline V gene, CDR1 is WSHSY and CDR2 is SAAADI. Between the trimmed V and J ends, which lost 7 bases and 0 bases, there was a span of 13 bases. In nucleotides, the CDR3 is TGCGCCAGCAAGGACTCGCCGAGCTCCTACGAGCAGTACTTC. As protein: CASKDSPSSYEQYF.

The gene calls are TRBV2 and TRBJ2-2, with 7 bases lining up with TRBD1. V was pared by 7 bases and J by 6 bases, with 8 bases of the junction left unmatched. The germline V gene encodes CDR1 SNHLY and CDR2 FYNNEI. The CDR3 is made up of 14 amino acids. DNA of the CDR3: TGTGCCAGCATTAGAATCCAGGGGGCCGGGGAGCTGTTTTTT. It specifies CASIRIQGAGELFF.